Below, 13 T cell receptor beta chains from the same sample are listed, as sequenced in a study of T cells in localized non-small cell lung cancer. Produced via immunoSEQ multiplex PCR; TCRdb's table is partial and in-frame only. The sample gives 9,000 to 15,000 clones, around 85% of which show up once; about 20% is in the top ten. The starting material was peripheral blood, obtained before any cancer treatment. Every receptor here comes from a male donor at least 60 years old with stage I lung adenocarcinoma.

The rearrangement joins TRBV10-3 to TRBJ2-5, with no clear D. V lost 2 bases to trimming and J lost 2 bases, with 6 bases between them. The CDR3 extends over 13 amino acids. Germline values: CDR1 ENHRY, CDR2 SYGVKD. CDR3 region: CAISESSQETQYF. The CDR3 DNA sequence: TGTGCCATCAGTGAGAGTTCTCAAGAGACCCAGTACTTC.

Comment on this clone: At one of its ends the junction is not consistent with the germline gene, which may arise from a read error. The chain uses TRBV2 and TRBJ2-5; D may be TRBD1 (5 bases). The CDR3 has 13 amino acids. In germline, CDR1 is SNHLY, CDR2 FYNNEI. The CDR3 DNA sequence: TGTGCCAGCAGGGAAGGCAGGGAAGAGACCCAGTACTTC. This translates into CASREGREETQYF.

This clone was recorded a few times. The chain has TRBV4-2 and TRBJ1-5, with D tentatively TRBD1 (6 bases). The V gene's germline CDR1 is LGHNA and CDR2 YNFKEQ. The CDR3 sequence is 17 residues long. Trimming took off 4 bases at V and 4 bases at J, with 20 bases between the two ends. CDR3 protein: CASSREPLITGNQPQHF. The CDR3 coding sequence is TGTGCCAGCAGCCGAGAACCTCTAATTACAGGGAATCAGCCCCAGCATTTT.

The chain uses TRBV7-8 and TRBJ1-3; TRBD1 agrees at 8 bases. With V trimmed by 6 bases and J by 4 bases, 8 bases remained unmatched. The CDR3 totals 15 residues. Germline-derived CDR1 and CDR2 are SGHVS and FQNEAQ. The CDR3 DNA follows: TGTGCCAGCAGTCCCGACAGGGGAAGAGGAAACACCATATATTTT. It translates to CASSPDRGRGNTIYF. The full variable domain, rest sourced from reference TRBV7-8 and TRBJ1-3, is GAGVSQSPRYKVAKRGQDVALRCDPISGHVSLFWYQQALGQGPEFLTYFQNEAQLDKSGLPSDRFFAERPEGSVSTLKIQRTQQEDSAVYLCASSPDRGRGNTIYFGEGSWLTVV.

CDR3 sequence reads: CASCEIPVFSEQYF. For the CDR3, the DNA is TGTGCCAGCTGCGAAATTCCGGTTTTCTCCGAGCAGTACTTC. The gene calls are TRBV2 and TRBJ2-7; the D is unclear. V was cut by 8 bases and J by 6 bases, with 20 bases left in between. This CDR3 has 14 residues. Germline CDR1 is SNHLY and CDR2 is FYNNEI.

The CDR3 DNA follows: TGTGCCAGCAGCTTAGAGGGTTCGGGGTCCCACTACACCTTC. Translation: CASSLEGSGSHYTF. The V gene is TRBV7-9, the J gene TRBJ1-2; no clear D gene. CDR1 SEHNR and CDR2 FQNEAQ come from the germline V gene (reference sequence). This CDR3 comprises 14 residues. Deletions cut 1 base from V and 10 bases from J, with 16 bases between.

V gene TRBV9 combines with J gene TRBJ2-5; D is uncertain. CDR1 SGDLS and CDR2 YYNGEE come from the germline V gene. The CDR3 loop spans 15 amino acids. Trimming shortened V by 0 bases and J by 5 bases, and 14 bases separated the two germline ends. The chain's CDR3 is CASSVGLDRGETQYF. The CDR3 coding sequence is TGTGCCAGCAGCGTAGGATTGGACCGCGGTGAGACCCAGTACTTC.

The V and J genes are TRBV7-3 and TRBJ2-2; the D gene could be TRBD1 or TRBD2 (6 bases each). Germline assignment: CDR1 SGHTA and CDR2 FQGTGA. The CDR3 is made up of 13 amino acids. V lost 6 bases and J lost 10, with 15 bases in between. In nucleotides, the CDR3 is TGTGCCAGCAGTTCGGGGGCAGCCGCGGAGCTGTTTTTT. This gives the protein CASSSGAAAELFF.

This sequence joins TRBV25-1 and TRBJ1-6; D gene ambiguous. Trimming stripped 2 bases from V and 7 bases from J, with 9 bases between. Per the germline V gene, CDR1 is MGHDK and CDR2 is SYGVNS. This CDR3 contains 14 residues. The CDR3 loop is CASSESWSNSPLHF. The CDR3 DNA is TGTGCCAGCAGTGAAAGTTGGTCAAATTCACCCCTCCACTTT.

The DNA of the CDR3 is TGTGCCAGCAGCTCTACGGGGGGTTTCGGAAATGAGCAGTTCTTC. As protein: CASSSTGGFGNEQFF. The rearrangement joins TRBV7-2 to TRBJ2-1; 7 bases fit TRBD2. V was clipped by 4 bases and J by 7 bases; unmatched bases: 10. The CDR3 totals 15 residues. Germline lookup yields CDR1 SGHTA and CDR2 FQGNSA.

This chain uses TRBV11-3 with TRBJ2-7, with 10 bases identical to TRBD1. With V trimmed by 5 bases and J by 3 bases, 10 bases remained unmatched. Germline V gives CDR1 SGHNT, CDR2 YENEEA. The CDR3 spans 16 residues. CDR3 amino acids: CASSPRQGARGYEQYF. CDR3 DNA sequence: TGTGCCAGCAGCCCCCGACAGGGGGCGAGAGGCTACGAGCAGTACTTC.

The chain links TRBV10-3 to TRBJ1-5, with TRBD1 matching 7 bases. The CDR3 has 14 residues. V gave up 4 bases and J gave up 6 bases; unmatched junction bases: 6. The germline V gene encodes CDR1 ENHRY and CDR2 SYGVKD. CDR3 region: CAISATGSGQPQHF. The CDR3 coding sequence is TGTGCCATCAGTGCGACAGGGTCCGGTCAGCCCCAGCATTTT.

The CDR3 loop is CASSYPGQGNEKLFF. Written as DNA, the CDR3 is TGTGCCAGCAGTTACCCGGGACAGGGAAATGAAAAACTGTTTTTT. The gene calls are TRBV6-6 and TRBJ1-4, with 9 positions matching TRBD1. The V segment lost 2 bases and the J segment 5 bases; nucleotides outside the gene matches: 3. Germline CDR1 is MNHNY and CDR2 is SVGAGI (reference sequence). The CDR3 is 15 residues long.